Below, 32 T cell receptor beta chains from the same sample are listed, as sequenced in a study of T cells in localized non-small cell lung cancer. The protocol was immunoSEQ multiplex PCR, while the TCRdb copy is restricted to in-frame clones and leaves out a portion. The sample has 15,000 to 20,000 clones; around 87% are singletons. The material was peripheral blood mononuclear cells, obtained before any cancer treatment. Receptor source: a woman aged 35 to 69 with stage III lung adenocarcinoma.

V usage is TRBV2 and J usage is TRBJ2-5, with TRBD1 identical over 10 bases. The CDR3 sequence is 16 residues long. CDR1 and CDR2 from the germline V gene are SNHLY and FYNNEI. The ends lost 4 bases at V and 4 bases at J; junction bases unmatched: 9. The CDR3 DNA reads TGTGCCAGCAGTGTACAGCCGACAGGGGGCGCAGAGACCCAGTACTTC. Translating gives CASSVQPTGGAETQYF.

This chain links TRBV7-7 with TRBJ2-7, with D unresolved. V was cut by 1 base and J by 0 bases, with 10 bases left in between. This CDR3 is built from 15 residues. Per the germline V gene, CDR1 is SSHAT and CDR2 is FNYEAQ (reference sequence). The CDR3 spells CASSLGPQSSYEQYF. The CDR3 DNA reads TGTGCCAGCAGCTTAGGACCCCAGTCCTCCTACGAGCAGTACTTC.

The chain recombines TRBV7-6 with TRBJ1-4; TRBD1 aligns across 9 bases. The CDR3 runs to 15 residues. Looked up from germline, CDR1 is SGHVS and CDR2 is FNYEAQ. J was trimmed by 5 bases and V by 4 bases; bases with no gene match: 5. CDR3: CASSSRTGENEKLFF. In DNA form, the CDR3 reads TGTGCCAGCAGCTCACGGACAGGGGAAAATGAAAAACTGTTTTTT.

The chain carries TRBV9 and TRBJ2-5; weak D call: TRBD1 (6 bases). The J call may be in error: the DNA end matches TRBJ2-7 better. The CDR3 length is 13 residues. Per germline, CDR1 SGDLS and CDR2 YYNGEE. The chain's CDR3 is CASSPTEGDEQYF. CDR3 coding DNA: TGTGCCAGCAGTCCCACCGAGGGGGACGAGCAGTACTTC.

V gene TRBV4-1 combines with J gene TRBJ1-3; D remains ambiguous. Trimming pared 4 bases from V and 0 bases from J, leaving 16 bases between. From germline, CDR1 is MGHRA and CDR2 YSYEKL. This CDR3 has 17 amino acids. This chain's CDR3 is CASSPRTAASSGNTIYF. CDR3 DNA sequence: TGCGCCAGCAGCCCCAGGACGGCTGCCAGCTCTGGAAACACCATATATTTT.

This clone has only one observation. The chain combines TRBV11-3 with TRBJ2-3, with D possibly matching TRBD1 (6 bases). CDR1 and CDR2 from the germline V gene are SGHNT and YENEEA. V lost 4 bases and J 5 bases, leaving 19 bases between the germline ends. There are 16 residues in the CDR3. CDR3 residues: CASSSRRAMTGDTQYF. The CDR3 nucleotides read TGTGCCAGCAGCTCTCGACGGGCCATGACAGGAGATACGCAGTATTTT.

Only one count was recorded for this clone. The V gene is TRBV23-1, the J gene TRBJ2-5; TRBD2 aligns across 8 bases. TRBV23-1 is placed among ORFs of uncertain function. The CDR3 has 14 residues. Trimming at V came to 4 bases and at J to 1 base, leaving 2 bases not matched to a gene. In DNA, the CDR3 is TGCGCCAGCAGTCTCGGACTAGCCCAAGAGACCCAGTACTTC. Its translation: CASSLGLAQETQYF.

The chain couples TRBV11-2 to TRBJ2-1; 11 bases are shared with TRBD1. The CDR3 length is 17 residues. Germline CDR1 reads SGHAT; CDR2 reads FQNNGV. The J segment lost 4 bases and the V segment lost 5 bases, leaving 10 bases of the junction unmatched. The CDR3: CASSLYRDRGLYNEQFF. The DNA of the CDR3 is TGTGCCAGCAGCCTCTACCGGGACAGGGGGTTGTACAATGAGCAGTTCTTC.

The chain carries TRBV11-2 and TRBJ1-3; D is perhaps TRBD1 (5 bases). From germline, CDR1 is SGHAT and CDR2 FQNNGV. The CDR3 has 16 residues. The V end was cut by 1 base, the J end by 0 bases, with 10 bases between. CDR3 amino acids: CASSLGAGSSGNTIYF. CDR3 coding DNA: TGTGCCAGCAGCTTAGGTGCAGGGTCCTCTGGAAACACCATATATTTT. Filled out from reference TRBV11-2 and TRBJ1-3, the complete variable domain reads EAGVAQSPRYKIIEKRQSVAFWCNPISGHATLYWYQQILGQGPKLLIQFQNNGVVDDSQLPKDRFSAERLKGVDSTLKIQPAKLEDSAVYLCASSLGAGSSGNTIYFGEGSWLTVV.

This clone was counted between two and nine times. The CDR3, as DNA: TGTGCCTGGAGTGTACCCCCAGGGCAGTACTTC. Encoded protein: CAWSVPPGQYF. The chain joins TRBV30 to TRBJ2-7, with unresolved D. Germline CDR1 reads GTSNPN; CDR2 reads SVGIG (reference sequence). The length of the CDR3 is 11 residues. The V end was cut by 0 bases, the J end by 9 bases, with 9 bases between.

V and J are TRBV5-4 and TRBJ1-1, with D uncertain. This CDR3 region has 13 residues. Germline V gives CDR1 SGHNT, CDR2 YYREEE (reference sequence). V gave up 2 bases and J gave up 1 base, with 6 bases separating them. CDR3: CASSFSQNTEAFF. CDR3 DNA sequence: TGTGCCAGCAGCTTTTCGCAGAACACTGAAGCTTTCTTT.

This sequence joins TRBV5-1 and TRBJ2-2; 12 bases align to TRBD2. The CDR3 runs 16 residues. After removal of 3 bases from V and 4 bases from J, the junction contained 4 bases not matched to a gene. Per germline, CDR1 SGHRS and CDR2 YFSETQ. CDR3 loop: CASSSSGGALTGELFF. As DNA, the CDR3 is TGCGCCAGCAGCTCTAGCGGGGGGGCCCTCACCGGGGAGCTGTTTTTT. The full variable domain, with the rest looked up from reference TRBV5-1 and TRBJ2-2, is KAGVTQTPRYLIKTRGQQVTLSCSPISGHRSVSWYQQTPGQGLQFLFEYFSETQRNKGNFPGRFSGRQFSNSRSEMNVSTLELGDSALYLCASSSSGGALTGELFFGEGSRLTVL.

CDR3 residues: CASRREGNQPQHF. CDR3 nucleotides: TGTGCCAGCAGGAGGGAGGGGAATCAGCCCCAGCATTTT. The genes are TRBV6-6 and TRBJ1-5; possible D gene TRBD1, 5 bases. CDR3 length equals 13 residues. Trimming removed 6 bases at V and 4 bases at J, with 10 bases between. Germline CDR1 is MNHNY and CDR2 is SVGAGI (reference sequence).

This rearrangement joins TRBV4-2 to TRBJ1-4; no firm D call. The CDR3 contains 13 residues. Germline V gene lookup returns CDR1 LGHNA and CDR2 YNFKEQ. Trimming stripped 4 bases from V and 6 bases from J, with 9 bases between. The CDR3 DNA reads as TGTGCCAGCAGCCGCCAGGTGGATGAAAAACTGTTTTTT. Protein sequence: CASSRQVDEKLFF.

V gene TRBV5-1 combines with J gene TRBJ1-1; D unresolved. Per the germline V gene, CDR1 is SGHRS and CDR2 is YFSETQ. The CDR3 totals 13 residues. V lost 0 bases to trimming and J lost 2 bases, with 5 bases between them. The CDR3 DNA reads TGCGCCAGCAGCTTGGGGGGAAACACTGAAGCTTTCTTT. Amino acids: CASSLGGNTEAFF.

The CDR3 DNA follows: TGTGCCAGCAGTGAATATTTCAATGCCGCCTACGAGCAGTACTTC. This gives the protein CASSEYFNAAYEQYF. V gene TRBV2 combines with J gene TRBJ2-7; D is unresolved. This CDR3 region has 15 residues. Trimming removed 2 bases from V and 2 bases from J, with 13 bases in between. In germline, CDR1 is SNHLY, CDR2 FYNNEI.

This chain links TRBV15 with TRBJ2-1, with 8 bases fitting TRBD1. V lost 6 bases, J lost 4 bases, and 8 bases stayed unmatched. Looked up from germline, CDR1 is LNHNV and CDR2 is YYDKDF (reference sequence). The CDR3 sequence is 15 residues long. This CDR3 is CATRTGGLRYNEQFF. CDR3 DNA: TGTGCCACCAGAACAGGGGGACTCAGGTACAATGAGCAGTTCTTC.

In its sample, this clone was seen once. V and J are TRBV6-6 and TRBJ2-7; D ambiguous. With 2 bases removed from V and 2 bases from J, the gap between germline ends came to 7 bases. Germline loops: CDR1 MNHNY, CDR2 SVGAGI (reference sequence). The CDR3 is 13 amino acids. CDR3 coding DNA: TGTGCCAGCAGTTACGCTCTTACCTACGAGCAGTACTTC. Translating gives CASSYALTYEQYF.

V is TRBV5-1 and J is TRBJ2-1, with 8 bases lining up with TRBD2. From germline, CDR1 is SGHRS and CDR2 YFSETQ. V shed 5 bases and J 10 bases; nucleotides not matched to a gene: 20. There are 17 residues in the CDR3. The DNA for the CDR3 is TGCGCCAGCAGACTTTCCTACAGCGGGAGTCTCATTGGGGAGCAGTTCTTC. This encodes CASRLSYSGSLIGEQFF.

The CDR3 protein is CASSVGTGDLYEQYF. CDR3 nucleotide sequence: TGTGCCAGCAGCGTCGGGACAGGGGATTTGTACGAGCAGTACTTC. The chain links TRBV9 to TRBJ2-7; 10 positions agree with TRBD1. The CDR3 has 15 amino acids. J lost 4 bases, V lost 2 bases, and 6 bases had no gene match. Per germline, CDR1 SGDLS and CDR2 YYNGEE. Full variable domain (outside the CDR3, taken from reference TRBV9 and TRBJ2-7): DSGVTQTPKHLITATGQRVTLRCSPRSGDLSVYWYQQSLDQGLQFLIQYYNGEERAKGNILERFSAQQFPDLHSELNLSSLELGDSALYFCASSVGTGDLYEQYFGPGTRLTVT.

The chain recombines TRBV7-6 with TRBJ2-1, with 8 bases that match TRBD2. The germline V gene has CDR1 SGHVS and CDR2 FNYEAQ. The ends lost 0 bases at V and 2 bases at J; junction bases unmatched: 12. The CDR3 is 19 amino acids. The CDR3 spells CASSLAAGRAYGAYNEQFF. The CDR3 nucleotides are TGTGCCAGCAGCTTAGCGGCCGGGAGGGCCTATGGCGCCTACAATGAGCAGTTCTTC. The full variable domain, in which reference TRBV7-6 and TRBJ2-1 provide the parts outside the CDR3, is GAGVSQSPRYKVTKRGQDVALRCDPISGHVSLYWYRQALGQGPEFLTYFNYEAQQDKSGLPNDRFSAERPEGSISTLTIQRTEQRDSAMYRCASSLAAGRAYGAYNEQFFGPGTRLTVL.

The chain combines TRBV5-4 with TRBJ1-2, with 7 bases lining up with TRBD1. This CDR3 region has 14 residues. The germline gives CDR1 SGHNT, CDR2 YYREEE (reference sequence). J lost 5 bases, V lost 2 bases, and 6 bases had no gene match. DNA for the CDR3: TGTGCCAGCAGCTTAGGCTCAGGGGGGTATGGCTACACCTTC. Translated: CASSLGSGGYGYTF.

The sample holds one count of this clone. The chain has TRBV7-6 and TRBJ2-3; no firm D call. Looked up from germline, CDR1 is SGHVS and CDR2 is FNYEAQ. The CDR3 runs to 16 residues. Trimming stripped 3 bases from V and 3 bases from J, with 16 bases between. The CDR3 coding sequence is TGTGCCAGCAGCTTCTTACCCGGCGGTCGGACAGATACGCAGTATTTT. Translated: CASSFLPGGRTDTQYF.

This chain joins TRBV14 and TRBJ2-7; no definite D call. The CDR3 has 13 amino acids. Germline CDR1 reads SGHDN; CDR2 reads FVKESK. The V end was cut by 4 bases, the J end by 6 bases, with 13 bases between. The CDR3 DNA is TGTGCCAGCAGCCTCATCCTTTTTGGCGAGCAGTACTTC. Protein sequence: CASSLILFGEQYF.

The chain has TRBV27 and TRBJ1-3; D is unclear. Trimming took 3 bases from V and 3 from J, leaving 9 bases between them. Germline assignment: CDR1 MNHEY and CDR2 SMNVEV (reference sequence). The length of the CDR3 is 14 residues. CDR3 nucleotide sequence: TGTGCCAGCAGTTTGTCCAGAGATGGAAACACCATATATTTT. It yields the protein CASSLSRDGNTIYF.

In nucleotides, the CDR3 is TGTGCCAGTAAGCGGGGGGTAATCTCCTACGAGCAGTACTTC. Its protein product is CASKRGVISYEQYF. This chain uses TRBV28 with TRBJ2-7; TRBD2 aligns across 9 bases. Losses at the gene ends were 9 bases for V and 0 bases for J; bases not matched to a gene: 6. Germline CDR1 is MDHEN and CDR2 is SYDVKM. This CDR3 comprises 14 residues.

The CDR3 region has the DNA TGTGCCAGCAGCTTGATAGGGGCCTCTGAAGCTTTCTTT. Translation gives CASSLIGASEAFF. The V and J genes are TRBV5-6 and TRBJ1-1; weak D call: TRBD1 (5 bases). Trimming took off 1 base at V and 6 bases at J, with 10 bases between the two ends. From germline, CDR1 is SGHDT and CDR2 YYEEEE. The CDR3 has 13 amino acids.

V gene TRBV6-1 combines with J gene TRBJ2-7; D not certain. Germline-derived CDR1 and CDR2 are MNHNS and SASEGT. The CDR3 consists of 10 residues. V was shortened by 4 bases and J by 7 bases, with 5 bases between the two germline ends. For the CDR3, the DNA is TGTGCCAGCAGTGTATCAGAGCAGTACTTC. Translation: CASSVSEQYF.

The J gene is TRBJ2-1, the V gene TRBV11-1, with a possible D match to TRBD1 (5 bases). The CDR3 runs to 11 residues. Germline V CDR1 and CDR2: SGHAT, FQDESV (reference sequence). Trimming left V 10 bases short and J 9 bases short, with 13 bases between. The CDR3 protein is CAIKDDSEQFF. The CDR3 coding sequence is TGTGCCATCAAGGATGACAGTGAGCAGTTCTTC.

V usage is TRBV15 and J usage is TRBJ2-1, with D unresolved. Between the trimmed V and J ends, which lost 0 bases and 8 bases, there was a span of 8 bases. Germline V gives CDR1 LNHNV, CDR2 YYDKDF (reference sequence). This CDR3 spans 13 amino acids. DNA for the CDR3: TGTGCCACCAGCAGAGAAAAGGGCTATGAGCAGTTCTTC. Amino acids: CATSREKGYEQFF.

In nucleotides, the CDR3 is TGCGCCAGCAGCCGCCGGGGCACAAACACTGAAGCTTTCTTT. It yields the protein CASSRRGTNTEAFF. The gene calls are TRBV4-3 and TRBJ1-1, with D possibly being TRBD1 (5 bases). Germline lookup yields CDR1 LGHNA and CDR2 YSLEER. The V gene lost 4 bases and the J gene lost 2 bases, with 11 bases spanning the gap. This CDR3 has 14 amino acids.

This clone showed up just once. The J gene is TRBJ1-6, the V gene TRBV4-1; D might be TRBD1 (6 bases). This CDR3 has 16 amino acids. The ends were cut back, 2 bases at V and 7 bases at J, with 15 bases in the middle. Looked up from germline, CDR1 is MGHRA and CDR2 is YSYEKL. The CDR3 DNA is TGCGCCAGCAGCCAATCAACCCCAGGGGCCAATTCACCCCTCCACTTT. Translating it yields CASSQSTPGANSPLHF.